This entry lists 20 T cell receptor beta chains sequenced from one sample in a study of cytomegalovirus exposure and HLA in healthy donors. Clones were sequenced by immunoSEQ multiplex PCR, and TCRdb holds only the in-frame ones, with some missing. The sample lists about 160,000 clones, around four fifths occurring once. The source material was PBMCs. The receptors were gathered from a man aged 25-40 years in good health and CMV-seropositive.

This clone has just a few counts. The chain carries TRBV10-3 and TRBJ2-7; 12 bases are a match to TRBD1. Germline CDR1 is ENHRY and CDR2 is SYGVKD. This CDR3 comprises 15 residues. With V trimmed by 7 bases and J by 0 bases, 4 bases remained unmatched. Here the CDR3 DNA reads TGTGCCATCACCTTGGGACAGGGGGCCTCCTACGAGCAGTACTTC. Residues: CAITLGQGASYEQYF.

This clone was counted ten times or more. The chain uses TRBV19 and TRBJ2-7; D call uncertain. V was shortened by 3 bases and J by 6 bases, with 18 bases between the two germline ends. The CDR3 extends over 15 amino acids. Germline loops: CDR1 LNHDA, CDR2 SQIVND (reference sequence). CDR3 sequence reads: CASSIFPDTLGEQYF. The CDR3 region has the DNA TGTGCCAGTAGTATTTTCCCAGATACCCTTGGCGAGCAGTACTTC.

The V call is TRBV4-3, the J call TRBJ1-3; a possible D gene is TRBD1 (5 bases). The ends were cut back, 2 bases at V and 0 bases at J, with 14 bases in the middle. Germline lookup yields CDR1 LGHNA and CDR2 YSLEER. CDR3 length: 17 residues. CDR3 region: CASSQTPPDISGNTIYF. CDR3 DNA sequence: TGCGCCAGCAGCCAAACCCCCCCGGACATCTCTGGAAACACCATATATTTT.

This chain connects TRBV4-3 to TRBJ2-7; 9 nucleotides align to TRBD1. The CDR3 consists of 15 residues. Losses at the gene ends were 2 bases for V and 1 base for J; bases not matched to a gene: 3. Germline V gene data show CDR1 as LGHNA and CDR2 as YSLEER. This chain's CDR3 is CASSQSDRGSYEQYF. The CDR3 DNA reads as TGCGCCAGCAGCCAAAGTGACAGGGGGTCCTACGAGCAGTACTTC.

J is TRBJ2-1 and V is TRBV5-1; 8 bases are a match to TRBD2. Germline V gene data show CDR1 as SGHRS and CDR2 as YFSETQ. J gave up 10 bases and V 3 bases, and 6 bases lay outside the gene matches. The CDR3 has 13 amino acids. The CDR3 reads CASSSGGRVEQFF. The CDR3 region has the DNA TGCGCCAGCAGCTCGGGGGGGAGAGTGGAGCAGTTCTTC.

This clone was seen a handful of times. This chain connects TRBV19 to TRBJ1-1, with 8 positions matching TRBD1. J was trimmed by 5 bases and V by 10 bases; bases with no gene match: 15. Germline V gene sequence: CDR1 LNHDA, CDR2 SQIVND (reference sequence). The CDR3 runs to 15 residues. CDR3 DNA sequence: TGTGCCACCTACCCCGGACAGGGCTGGGGTACTGAAGCTTTCTTT. Encoded protein: CATYPGQGWGTEAFF.

This clone was detected once. The chain combines TRBV7-6 with TRBJ2-7; TRBD1 aligns across 7 bases. The CDR3 sequence is 14 residues long. Germline V gene sequence: CDR1 SGHVS, CDR2 FNYEAQ. Trimming took 3 bases from V and 7 from J; bases not matched to a gene: 9. The CDR3, as DNA: TGTGCCAGCAGCTTTTCGAATTCAGGGGGAGAGCAGTACTTC. This codes for CASSFSNSGGEQYF.

The count of this clone is one. The CDR3 loop reads CASSATGTSGAYWKYF. In DNA, the CDR3 is TGTGCCAGCAGCGCCACAGGGACTAGCGGGGCCTATTGGAAGTACTTC. The J gene is TRBJ2-4, the V gene TRBV7-9, with 13 bases aligning to TRBD2. V gave up 5 bases and J gave up 14 bases; unmatched junction bases: 15. Germline CDR1 and CDR2: SEHNR and FQNEAQ (reference sequence). CDR3 length equals 16 residues.

The chain couples TRBV12-2 to TRBJ2-7; TRBD1 reflects the table's D call only, with no check against the DNA. TRBV12-2 is designated a pseudogene. CDR3 length equals 19 residues. This CDR3 reads CASRLSTTSPDSISYEQYF. CDR3 nucleotides: TGTGCAAGTCGCTTATCAACCACCTCTCCGGACAGCATTTCCTACGAGCAGTACTTC.

A single count supports this clone. The chain recombines TRBV4-3 with TRBJ2-1; D remains unclear. Germline loops: CDR1 LGHNA, CDR2 YSLEER. V was shortened by 1 base and J by 0 bases, with 7 bases between the two germline ends. There are 15 residues in the CDR3. The CDR3 region has the DNA TGCGCCAGCAGCCAAGTACGGAGCTCCTACAATGAGCAGTTCTTC. It encodes CASSQVRSSYNEQFF.

This chain connects TRBV7-2 to TRBJ1-1; no definite D call. This CDR3 comprises 14 residues. V was cut by 5 bases and J by 3 bases, with 13 bases left in between. CDR1 SGHTA and CDR2 FQGNSA come from the germline V gene. The DNA of the CDR3 is TGTGCCAGCAGCGCAGCGAACGGATACACTGAAGCTTTCTTT. Protein product: CASSAANGYTEAFF.

The chain carries TRBV6-5 and TRBJ2-7, with no clear D. There are 13 residues in the CDR3. The ends were cut back, 6 bases at V and 2 bases at J, with 11 bases in the middle. The germline gives CDR1 MNHEY, CDR2 SVGAGI. DNA for the CDR3: TGTGCCAGCAGCCTGACACGAGCCTACGAGCAGTACTTC. Its translation is CASSLTRAYEQYF.

The V gene is TRBV27, the J gene TRBJ1-2; tentatively, D is TRBD1 (5 bases). Trimming cost V 5 bases and J 7 bases, with 14 bases left between them. The CDR3 is 13 amino acids. Germline V CDR1 and CDR2: MNHEY, SMNVEV (reference sequence). This CDR3 reads CASSLAGVGGYTF. The CDR3 DNA reads as TGTGCCAGCAGTCTAGCGGGGGTTGGTGGCTACACCTTC.

V and J are TRBV28 and TRBJ2-2, with D possibly being TRBD1 (5 bases). V shed 7 bases and J shed 7 bases, with 7 bases lying between them. CDR3 length: 11 amino acids. Looked up from germline, CDR1 is MDHEN and CDR2 is SYDVKM. The CDR3 coding sequence is TGTGCCAGCATCAGGGACGGGGAGCTGTTTTTT. This gives the protein CASIRDGELFF. The complete variable domain, with remaining parts taken from reference TRBV28 and TRBJ2-2, reads DVKVTQSSRYLVKRTGEKVFLECVQDMDHENMFWYRQDPGLGLRLIYFSYDVKMKEKGDIPEGYSVSREKKERFSLILESASTNQTSMYLCASIRDGELFFGEGSRLTVL.

The genes are TRBV11-2 and TRBJ1-1, with a possible D match to TRBD1 (5 bases). Germline lookup yields CDR1 SGHAT and CDR2 FQNNGV. The CDR3 totals 17 residues. The V end lost 0 bases, the J end lost 0 bases, and 14 bases lay between the germline ends. CDR3 nucleotide sequence: TGTGCCAGCAGCTTAGAGAGGAGGGGTATCTTGAACACTGAAGCTTTCTTT. It is translated as CASSLERRGILNTEAFF. Full variable domain (rest looked up from reference TRBV11-2 and TRBJ1-1): EAGVAQSPRYKIIEKRQSVAFWCNPISGHATLYWYQQILGQGPKLLIQFQNNGVVDDSQLPKDRFSAERLKGVDSTLKIQPAKLEDSAVYLCASSLERRGILNTEAFFGQGTRLTVV.

The chain has TRBV30 and TRBJ1-5, with TRBD1 as a possible D gene (6 bases). Germline V lookup: CDR1 GTSNPN, CDR2 SVGIG (reference sequence). The CDR3 spans 13 residues. The ends were cut back, 0 bases at V and 7 bases at J, with 10 bases in the middle. CDR3 coding DNA: TGTGCCTGGAGTGTACAGGGTCGCCAGCCCCAGCATTTT. Translating it yields CAWSVQGRQPQHF.

V and J are TRBV7-8 and TRBJ2-3, with D uncertain. V was clipped by 1 base and J by 6 bases, with 8 bases between them. This CDR3 has 13 residues. Looked up from germline, CDR1 is SGHVS and CDR2 is FQNEAQ. The CDR3 region is CASSLDLADTQYF. The CDR3 nucleotides are TGTGCCAGCAGCTTAGACCTCGCGGATACGCAGTATTTT. The full variable domain, rest sourced from reference TRBV7-8 and TRBJ2-3, is GAGVSQSPRYKVAKRGQDVALRCDPISGHVSLFWYQQALGQGPEFLTYFQNEAQLDKSGLPSDRFFAERPEGSVSTLKIQRTQQEDSAVYLCASSLDLADTQYFGPGTRLTVL.

This clone was observed once. J is TRBJ2-1 and V is TRBV20-1; D remains unclear. Germline CDR1 is DFQATT and CDR2 is SNEGSKA (reference sequence). Deletions cut 6 bases from V and 3 bases from J, with 6 bases between. This CDR3 contains 11 residues. The CDR3 loop is CSANYYNEQFF. The CDR3 nucleotides are TGCAGTGCCAACTACTACAATGAGCAGTTCTTC.

This sequence joins TRBV2 and TRBJ1-1; 7 bases line up with TRBD1. CDR1 is SNHLY and CDR2 is FYNNEI in the germline V gene. The CDR3 runs to 15 residues. With V trimmed by 0 bases and J by 5 bases, 6 bases remained unmatched. The DNA for the CDR3 is TGTGCCAGCAGTGAAGCTTCCAGGGGGGCTACTGAAGCTTTCTTT. It translates to CASSEASRGATEAFF. Full variable domain (rest looked up from reference TRBV2 and TRBJ1-1): EPEVTQTPSHQVTQMGQEVILRCVPISNHLYFYWYRQILGQKVEFLVSFYNNEISEKSEIFDDQFSVERPDGSNFTLKIRSTKLEDSAMYFCASSEASRGATEAFFGQGTRLTVV.

The V gene is TRBV27, the J gene TRBJ1-2; TRBD1 matches at 8 bases. The CDR3 runs 13 residues. V trimming: 3 bases; J trimming: 6 bases; junction bases outside the gene matches: 3. Germline V gives CDR1 MNHEY, CDR2 SMNVEV (reference sequence). Here the CDR3 DNA reads TGTGCCAGCAGTTTTCACAGGGGGGATGGCTACACCTTC. It is translated as CASSFHRGDGYTF.